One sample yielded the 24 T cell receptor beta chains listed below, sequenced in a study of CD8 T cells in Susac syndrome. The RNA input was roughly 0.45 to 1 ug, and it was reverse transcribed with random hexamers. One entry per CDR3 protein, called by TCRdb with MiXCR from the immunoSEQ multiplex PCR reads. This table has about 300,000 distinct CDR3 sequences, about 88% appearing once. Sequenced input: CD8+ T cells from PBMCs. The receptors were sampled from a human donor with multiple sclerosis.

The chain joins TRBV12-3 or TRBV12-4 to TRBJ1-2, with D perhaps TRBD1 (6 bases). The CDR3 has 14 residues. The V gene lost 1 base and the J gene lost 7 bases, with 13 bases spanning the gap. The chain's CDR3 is CASSLGSGGRGYTF. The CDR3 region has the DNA TGTGCCAGCAGTTTAGGTTCGGGGGGCCGTGGCTACACCTTC.

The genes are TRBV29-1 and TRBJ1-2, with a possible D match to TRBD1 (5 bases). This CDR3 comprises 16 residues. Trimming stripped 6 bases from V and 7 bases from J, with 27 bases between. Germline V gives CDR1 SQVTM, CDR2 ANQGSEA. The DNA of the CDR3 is TGCAGCGTGGATGGGCCCGGTCGAACGTTAGGGACTGGCTACACCTTC. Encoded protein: CSVDGPGRTLGTGYTF.

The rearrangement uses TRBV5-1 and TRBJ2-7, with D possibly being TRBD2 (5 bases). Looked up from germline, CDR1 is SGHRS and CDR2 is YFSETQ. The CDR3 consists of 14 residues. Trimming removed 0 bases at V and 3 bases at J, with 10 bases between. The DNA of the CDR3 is TGCGCCAGCAGCTTGGCCGGGGTAGTCTACGAGCAGTACTTC. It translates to CASSLAGVVYEQYF. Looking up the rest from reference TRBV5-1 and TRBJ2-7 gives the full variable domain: KAGVTQTPRYLIKTRGQQVTLSCSPISGHRSVSWYQQTPGQGLQFLFEYFSETQRNKGNFPGRFSGRQFSNSRSEMNVSTLELGDSALYLCASSLAGVVYEQYFGPGTRLTVT.

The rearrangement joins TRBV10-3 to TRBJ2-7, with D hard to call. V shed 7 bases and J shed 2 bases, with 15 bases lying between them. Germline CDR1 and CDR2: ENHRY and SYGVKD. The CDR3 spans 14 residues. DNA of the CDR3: TGTGCCATCACCCTTTCGGACGGACCCTACGAGCAGTACTTC. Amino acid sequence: CAITLSDGPYEQYF.

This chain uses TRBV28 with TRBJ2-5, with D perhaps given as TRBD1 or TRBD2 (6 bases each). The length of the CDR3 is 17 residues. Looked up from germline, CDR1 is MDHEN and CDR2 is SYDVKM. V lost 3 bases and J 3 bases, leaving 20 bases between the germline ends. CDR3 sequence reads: CASSLEGVGAREETQYF. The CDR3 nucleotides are TGTGCCAGCAGTTTGGAGGGAGTGGGGGCTCGGGAAGAGACCCAGTACTTC.

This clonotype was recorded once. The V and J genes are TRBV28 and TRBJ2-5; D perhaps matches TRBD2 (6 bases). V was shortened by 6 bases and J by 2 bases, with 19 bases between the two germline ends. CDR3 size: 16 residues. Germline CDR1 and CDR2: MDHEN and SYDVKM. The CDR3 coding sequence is TGTGCCAGCAGGAAGACGATTGAACTAGCACAAGAGACCCAGTACTTC. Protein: CASRKTIELAQETQYF.

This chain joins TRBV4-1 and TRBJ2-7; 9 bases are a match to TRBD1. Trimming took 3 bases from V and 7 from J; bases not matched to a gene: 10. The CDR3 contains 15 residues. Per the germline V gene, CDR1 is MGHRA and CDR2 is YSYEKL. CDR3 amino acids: CASSQQSPGQGEQYF. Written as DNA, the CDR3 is TGCGCCAGCAGCCAGCAATCACCGGGACAGGGAGAGCAGTACTTC.

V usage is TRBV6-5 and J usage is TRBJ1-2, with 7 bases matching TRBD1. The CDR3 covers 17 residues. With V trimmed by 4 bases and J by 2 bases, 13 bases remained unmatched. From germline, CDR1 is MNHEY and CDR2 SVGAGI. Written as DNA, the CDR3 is TGTGCCAGCAGTTCCATGATTCTAAAACAGGGGAACTATGGCTACACCTTC. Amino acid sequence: CASSSMILKQGNYGYTF.

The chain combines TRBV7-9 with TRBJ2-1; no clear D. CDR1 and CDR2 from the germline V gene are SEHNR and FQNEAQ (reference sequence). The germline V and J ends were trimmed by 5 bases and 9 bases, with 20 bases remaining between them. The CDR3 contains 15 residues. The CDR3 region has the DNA TGTGCCAGCAGCGTCGGTTACTCCCCTCGTAGTGAGCAGTTCTTC. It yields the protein CASSVGYSPRSEQFF.

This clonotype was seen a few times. The CDR3 DNA reads TGTGCCAGTAGTGTTCAGGGAGACACTGAAGCTTTCTTT. Amino acids: CASSVQGDTEAFF. This sequence joins TRBV19 and TRBJ1-1, with D maybe TRBD1 (5 bases). V was trimmed by 5 bases and J by 3 bases, leaving 10 bases between them. The germline gives CDR1 LNHDA, CDR2 SQIVND (reference sequence). CDR3 size: 13 residues.

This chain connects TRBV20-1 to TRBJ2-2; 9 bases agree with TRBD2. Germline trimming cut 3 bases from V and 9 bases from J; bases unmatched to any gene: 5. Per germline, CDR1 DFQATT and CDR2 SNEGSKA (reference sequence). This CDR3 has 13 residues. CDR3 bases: TGCAGTGCTAGTAATAGCGGGAGTTGGGAGCTGTTTTTT. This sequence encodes CSASNSGSWELFF.

The CDR3 DNA reads TGCGCCAGCAGCTATGCAGGGGGCGAGACTGAAGCTTTCTTT. It translates to CASSYAGGETEAFF. The chain is built from TRBV5-1 and TRBJ1-1; 8 bases are shared with TRBD1. V was clipped by 3 bases and J by 5 bases; unmatched bases: 6. The CDR3 is 14 residues long. CDR1 is SGHRS, CDR2 YFSETQ, per germline.

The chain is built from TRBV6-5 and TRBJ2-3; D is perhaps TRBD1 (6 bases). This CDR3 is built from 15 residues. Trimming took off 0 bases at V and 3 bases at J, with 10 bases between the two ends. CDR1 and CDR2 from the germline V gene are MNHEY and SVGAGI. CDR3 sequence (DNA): TGTGCCAGCAGTTACTCCAGGGGCTCGACAGATACGCAGTATTTT. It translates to CASSYSRGSTDTQYF.

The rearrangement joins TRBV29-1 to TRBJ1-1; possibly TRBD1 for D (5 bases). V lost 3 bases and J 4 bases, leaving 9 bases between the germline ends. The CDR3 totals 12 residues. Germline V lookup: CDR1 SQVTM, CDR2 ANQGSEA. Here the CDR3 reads CSVDGGSTEAFF. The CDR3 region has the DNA TGCAGCGTTGACGGGGGGTCCACTGAAGCTTTCTTT.

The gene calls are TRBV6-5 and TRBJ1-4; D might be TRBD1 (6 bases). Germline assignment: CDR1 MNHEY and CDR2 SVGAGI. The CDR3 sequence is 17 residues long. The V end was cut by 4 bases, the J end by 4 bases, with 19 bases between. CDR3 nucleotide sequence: TGTGCCAGCAGTTGGGGGGCGGTAAGGGAGCGTAATGAAAAACTGTTTTTT. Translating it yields CASSWGAVRERNEKLFF.

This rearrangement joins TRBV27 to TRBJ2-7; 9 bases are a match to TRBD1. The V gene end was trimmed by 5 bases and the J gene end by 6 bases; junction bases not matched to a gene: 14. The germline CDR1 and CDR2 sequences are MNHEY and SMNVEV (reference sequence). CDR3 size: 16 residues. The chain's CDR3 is CASSASPGTGILEQYF. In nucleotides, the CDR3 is TGTGCCAGCAGTGCCTCGCCCGGGACAGGGATCCTCGAGCAGTACTTC.

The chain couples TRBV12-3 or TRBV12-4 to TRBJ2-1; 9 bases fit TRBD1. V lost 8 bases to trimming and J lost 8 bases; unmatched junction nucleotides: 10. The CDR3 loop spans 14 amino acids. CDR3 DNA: TGTGCCAGCGGGGGACAGGGCTACTTTCATGAGCAGTTCTTC. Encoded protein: CASGGQGYFHEQFF.

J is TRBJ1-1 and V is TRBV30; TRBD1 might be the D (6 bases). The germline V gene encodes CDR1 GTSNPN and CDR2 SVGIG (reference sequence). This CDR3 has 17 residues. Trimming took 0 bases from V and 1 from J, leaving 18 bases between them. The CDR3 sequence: CAWSVIRDTGPNTEAFF. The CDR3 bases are TGTGCCTGGAGTGTAATTCGGGACACCGGGCCGAACACTGAAGCTTTCTTT.

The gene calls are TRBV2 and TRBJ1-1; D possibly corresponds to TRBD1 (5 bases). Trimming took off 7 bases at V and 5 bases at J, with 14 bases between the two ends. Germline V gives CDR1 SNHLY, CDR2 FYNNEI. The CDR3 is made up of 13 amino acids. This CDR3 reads CASNTVWGTEAFF. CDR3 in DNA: TGTGCCAGCAATACAGTGTGGGGGACTGAAGCTTTCTTT.

The CDR3 reads CSARDRVAGFSYNEQFF. CDR3 bases: TGCAGTGCTAGAGATCGGGTAGCGGGTTTCTCCTACAATGAGCAGTTCTTC. The chain has TRBV20-1 and TRBJ2-1; 7 nucleotides agree with TRBD2. Unmatched junction bases numbered 8, after V lost 0 bases and J lost 0 bases. The V gene's germline CDR1 is DFQATT and CDR2 SNEGSKA (reference sequence). The CDR3 contains 17 residues.

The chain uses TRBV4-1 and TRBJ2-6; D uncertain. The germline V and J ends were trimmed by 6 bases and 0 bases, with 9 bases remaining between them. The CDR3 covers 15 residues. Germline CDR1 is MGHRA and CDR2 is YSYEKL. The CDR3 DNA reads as TGCGCCAGCAGGACGAGTCTCTCTGGGGCCAACGTCCTGACTTTC. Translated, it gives CASRTSLSGANVLTF.

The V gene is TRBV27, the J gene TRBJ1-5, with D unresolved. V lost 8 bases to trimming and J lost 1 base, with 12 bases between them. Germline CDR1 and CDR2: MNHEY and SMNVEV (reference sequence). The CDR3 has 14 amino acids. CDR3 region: CASALRTSNQPQHF. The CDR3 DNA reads TGTGCCAGCGCCCTGAGAACCAGCAATCAGCCCCAGCATTTT.

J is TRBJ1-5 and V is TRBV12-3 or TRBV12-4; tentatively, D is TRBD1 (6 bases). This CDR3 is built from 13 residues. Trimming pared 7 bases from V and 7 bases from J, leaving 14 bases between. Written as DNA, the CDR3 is TGTGCCAGCACCTATGGGGGCTGGCAGCCCCAGCATTTT. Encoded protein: CASTYGGWQPQHF.

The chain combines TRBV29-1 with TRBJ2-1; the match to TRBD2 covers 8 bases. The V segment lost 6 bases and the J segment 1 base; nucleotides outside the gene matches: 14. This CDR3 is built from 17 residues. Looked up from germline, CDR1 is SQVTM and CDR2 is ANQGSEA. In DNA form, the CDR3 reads TGCAGCGTCGACGGTGCCCCGGGACTAGTTTCCTACAATGAGCAGTTCTTC. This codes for CSVDGAPGLVSYNEQFF.